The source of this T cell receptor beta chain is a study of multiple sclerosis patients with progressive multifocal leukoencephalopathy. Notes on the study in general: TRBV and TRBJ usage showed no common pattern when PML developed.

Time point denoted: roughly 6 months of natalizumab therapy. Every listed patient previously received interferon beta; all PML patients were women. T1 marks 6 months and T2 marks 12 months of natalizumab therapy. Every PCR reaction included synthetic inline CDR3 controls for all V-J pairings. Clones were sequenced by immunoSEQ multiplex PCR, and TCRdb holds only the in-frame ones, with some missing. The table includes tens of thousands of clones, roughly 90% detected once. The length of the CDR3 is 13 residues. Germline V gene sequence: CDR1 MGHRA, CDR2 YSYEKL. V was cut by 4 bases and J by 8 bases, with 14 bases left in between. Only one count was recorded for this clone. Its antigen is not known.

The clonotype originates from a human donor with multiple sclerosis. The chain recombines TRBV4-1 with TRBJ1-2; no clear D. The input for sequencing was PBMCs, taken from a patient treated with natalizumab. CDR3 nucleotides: TGCGCCAGCAGCCCCGCGGTAACGGAAGGCTACACCTTC. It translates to CASSPAVTEGYTF.